These 21 T cell receptor beta chains originate from one sample sequenced in a study of T cell repertoires in cytomegalovirus infection. For these receptors, no antigen is known. TCRdb fed the reads into MiXCR, producing one record per CDR3 protein. Of around 360,000 distinct CDR3 sequences in the sample, 34% were seen once. Sample: cultured PBMCs, taken from culture after CMV antigen stimulation. All receptors derive from a human donor in good health (CMV status not recorded). Some clones in this sample may be carry-over from other donors' samples.

The CDR3 DNA reads TGTGCCAGCAGTTTAAGTCTAGCGGGAGTCTATGAGCAGTTCTTC. This translates into CASSLSLAGVYEQFF. The V gene is TRBV27, the J gene TRBJ2-1; 10 nucleotides line up with TRBD2. The trim removed 2 bases at V and 8 bases at J, leaving 6 bases unmatched. Germline CDR1 and CDR2: MNHEY and SMNVEV (reference sequence). The CDR3 covers 15 residues.

This chain uses TRBV9 with TRBJ1-1; D is unclear. This CDR3 contains 18 residues. Germline values: CDR1 SGDLS, CDR2 YYNGEE. The ends were cut back, 4 bases at V and 5 bases at J, with 27 bases in the middle. CDR3 sequence (DNA): TGTGCCAGCAGCCTACAATCCATAGACGGTCGGGCGGTAACTGAAGCTTTCTTT. Translating it yields CASSLQSIDGRAVTEAFF.

V gene TRBV7-9 combines with J gene TRBJ2-1; 10 bases are a match to TRBD2. The trim removed 1 base at V and 4 bases at J, leaving 4 bases unmatched. The CDR3 spans 16 residues. Per germline, CDR1 SEHNR and CDR2 FQNEAQ (reference sequence). This chain's CDR3 is CASSLVLAGVYNEQFF. The CDR3 region has the DNA TGTGCCAGCAGCTTAGTTCTAGCGGGAGTTTACAATGAGCAGTTCTTC.

The chain has TRBV19 and TRBJ2-3; D is ambiguous. This CDR3 contains 17 residues. Germline CDR1 LNHDA, CDR2 SQIVND (reference sequence). V lost 4 bases and J 4 bases, leaving 21 bases between the germline ends. CDR3 bases: TGTGCCAGTAGTACCCCTCCGGACCTTACTCGACCAGATACGCAGTATTTT. It translates to CASSTPPDLTRPDTQYF.

At least ten counts were recorded for this clonotype. This chain links TRBV7-2 with TRBJ1-2; a weak D match, TRBD1 (5 bases). CDR3 length equals 15 residues. V was trimmed by 5 bases and J by 4 bases, leaving 17 bases between them. CDR1 is SGHTA, CDR2 FQGNSA, per germline. The DNA for the CDR3 is TGTGCCAGCAGCCCTGGGGGACCGATTATCTATGGCTACACCTTC. Amino acid sequence: CASSPGGPIIYGYTF.

The gene calls are TRBV7-2 and TRBJ2-7, with 7 bases that match TRBD1. The CDR3 runs to 15 residues. V shed 6 bases, J shed 6 bases, and the junction held 14 bases outside the gene matches. The V gene's germline CDR1 is SGHTA and CDR2 FQGNSA. The CDR3 here is CASSFVTGQGGEQYF. DNA for the CDR3: TGTGCCAGCAGTTTTGTGACAGGGCAAGGAGGCGAGCAGTACTTC.

There are a few counts of this clonotype. The chain combines TRBV6-5 with TRBJ1-4; D possibly corresponds to TRBD1 (6 bases). V was clipped by 4 bases and J by 8 bases, with 17 bases between them. The CDR3 is 15 amino acids. From germline, CDR1 is MNHEY and CDR2 SVGAGI. The CDR3 DNA reads as TGTGCCAGCAGTTCAGTTTCAGGGGAGGGAGAAAAACTGTTTTTT. It is translated as CASSSVSGEGEKLFF.

This clonotype was found a few times. This sequence joins TRBV4-2 and TRBJ1-1, with D perhaps TRBD1 (5 bases). With 0 bases removed from V and 5 bases from J, the gap between germline ends came to 16 bases. Germline-derived CDR1 and CDR2 are LGHNA and YNFKEQ. The CDR3 extends over 16 amino acids. The CDR3 bases are TGTGCCAGCAGCCAAGACTCTGGGACTCCGTTAACTGAAGCTTTCTTT. It yields the protein CASSQDSGTPLTEAFF.

A few counts support this clonotype. The rearrangement uses TRBV10-3 and TRBJ2-1, with D tentatively TRBD2 (5 bases). The V end lost 8 bases, the J end lost 0 bases, and 14 bases lay between the germline ends. The CDR3 has 15 residues. Germline assignment: CDR1 ENHRY and CDR2 SYGVKD. CDR3 sequence reads: CAIAFRAGSYNEQFF. The CDR3 DNA is TGTGCCATCGCTTTCCGGGCGGGCTCCTACAATGAGCAGTTCTTC.

The chain carries TRBV7-8 and TRBJ1-1, with D possibly matching TRBD1 (6 bases). The CDR3 runs 13 residues. Trimming cost V 3 bases and J 9 bases, with 14 bases left between them. Germline CDR1 and CDR2: SGHVS and FQNEAQ. Here the CDR3 DNA reads TGTGCCAGCAGCTTGGAAGCAGGGGTCCAAGCTTTCTTT. Translation: CASSLEAGVQAFF.

This clonotype was seen only a few times. The rearrangement links TRBV4-1 to TRBJ2-7; weak D call: TRBD1 (5 bases). V was trimmed by 1 base and J by 6 bases, leaving 10 bases between them. Germline V gene lookup returns CDR1 MGHRA and CDR2 YSYEKL. The CDR3 sequence is 13 residues long. The CDR3 region is CASSQGRVGEQYV. The CDR3 DNA sequence: TGCGCCAGCAGCCAAGGCAGGGTGGGCGAGCAGTACGTC.

The chain joins TRBV4-2 to TRBJ1-5; TRBD1 is a possible D gene (5 bases). From germline, CDR1 is LGHNA and CDR2 YNFKEQ. Trimming stripped 0 bases from V and 3 bases from J, with 12 bases between. The CDR3 loop spans 16 amino acids. The CDR3 coding sequence is TGTGCCAGCAGCCAAGATTTAGTGGGGCCCAATCAGCCCCAGCATTTT. As protein: CASSQDLVGPNQPQHF.

This clonotype was observed a handful of times. The chain joins TRBV28 to TRBJ2-7; TRBD2 agrees at 7 bases. This CDR3 has 14 residues. Germline V gives CDR1 MDHEN, CDR2 SYDVKM. The V and J ends lost 2 bases and 5 bases, in that order; junction bases with no gene match: 6. CDR3: CASSLLAGVDEQYF. For the CDR3, the DNA is TGTGCCAGCAGTTTACTTGCGGGAGTTGACGAGCAGTACTTC.

The rearrangement links TRBV6-2 or TRBV6-3 to TRBJ2-1, with 8 bases lining up with TRBD2. V shed 2 bases, J shed 2 bases, and the junction held 2 bases outside the gene matches. CDR1 and CDR2 (germline): MNHEY, SVGEGT. The CDR3 has 15 amino acids. The DNA of the CDR3 is TGTGCCAGCAGTTACGGTAGCGGGACCTACAATGAGCAGTTCTTC. Amino acid sequence: CASSYGSGTYNEQFF.

The CDR3 loop is CAINSGGRNTEAFF. CDR3 coding DNA: TGTGCCATCAATTCGGGGGGGAGGAACACTGAAGCTTTCTTT. The chain is built from TRBV10-3 and TRBJ1-1; the D gene is possibly TRBD1 (5 bases). The CDR3 spans 14 residues. Germline V lookup: CDR1 ENHRY, CDR2 SYGVKD. Trimming pared 7 bases from V and 1 base from J, leaving 13 bases between.

This clonotype showed up just a few times. The V and J genes are TRBV11-2 and TRBJ2-1, with TRBD2 identical over 8 bases. The trim removed 1 base at V and 4 bases at J, leaving 3 bases unmatched. The V gene's germline CDR1 is SGHAT and CDR2 FQNNGV. The CDR3 contains 15 residues. The CDR3 DNA follows: TGTGCCAGCAGCTTAGGACTAGCGTATTACAATGAGCAGTTCTTC. It encodes CASSLGLAYYNEQFF.

V and J are TRBV20-1 and TRBJ2-1; 12 nucleotides agree with TRBD2. V lost 5 bases and J lost 1; bases outside the gene matches: 3. CDR3 length: 15 amino acids. Germline V gene sequence: CDR1 DFQATT, CDR2 SNEGSKA (reference sequence). The CDR3, as DNA: TGCAGTGCTGAGACTAGCGGGAGTTCCTACAATGAGCAGTTCTTC. Protein: CSAETSGSSYNEQFF.

The chain carries TRBV10-3 and TRBJ2-1, with D uncertain. In germline, CDR1 is ENHRY, CDR2 SYGVKD. The ends were cut back, 7 bases at V and 8 bases at J, with 15 bases in the middle. This CDR3 is built from 13 residues. DNA of the CDR3: TGTGCCATCACCGGAGCCCAGAAGGATGAGCAGTTCTTC. Translated: CAITGAQKDEQFF.

This clonotype occurred a few times. This rearrangement joins TRBV28 to TRBJ1-1, with 8 bases identical to TRBD1. CDR1 and CDR2 from the germline V gene are MDHEN and SYDVKM. The CDR3 contains 15 residues. Unmatched junction bases numbered 8, after V lost 6 bases and J lost 2 bases. CDR3 coding DNA: TGTGCCAGCAGCCCCGGGACAGGCTACAACACTGAAGCTTTCTTT. Protein product: CASSPGTGYNTEAFF.

V and J are TRBV5-4 and TRBJ1-2, with D possibly being TRBD1 (6 bases). This CDR3 comprises 13 residues. V was shortened by 2 bases and J by 7 bases, with 12 bases between the two germline ends. The germline V gene has CDR1 SGHNT and CDR2 YYREEE (reference sequence). The CDR3: CASSFGQSSGYTF. The CDR3 DNA reads as TGTGCCAGCAGCTTTGGACAGTCGTCTGGCTACACCTTC.

The chain has TRBV7-9 and TRBJ1-1, with a weak D call TRBD1 (6 bases). Germline V gene data show CDR1 as SEHNR and CDR2 as FQNEAQ (reference sequence). The CDR3 has 15 residues. V lost 4 bases to trimming and J lost 2 bases, with 14 bases between them. The CDR3 region has the DNA TGTGCCAGCAGCTCAACCCGCAGGGGAAACACTGAAGCTTTCTTT. It specifies CASSSTRRGNTEAFF.